This entry concerns a single T cell receptor beta chain. Its antigen is currently unknown. These data belong to a study of T-cell memory formation after mild COVID-19. As for the study in general: Largely donor-specific sequence clusters came from a couple of donors.

TCRdb reanalysed the 5' RACE reads using MiXCR and keeps one entry per CDR3 protein. The repertoire holds about 390,000 distinct CDR3 sequences, approximately 15% seen once, with about 22% in the top ten. Findings and limits, study-wide: There was a balanced CD4/CD8 profile in clones contracting day 15 to 85, and later expanders leaned CD4+. Researchers report contracting CD4+ clones mostly in CM and EM, with CD8+ clones in EMRA.

The sequence came from a man aged 18 to 30 who had mild COVID-19 (a few samples of this study predate the infection). Cell type and time point are not known. Sequenced material: PBMCs or a T cell subset sorted from them (not recorded which).

CDR3 residues: CASSLYSGESTGELFF. Written as DNA, the CDR3 is TGTGCCAGCAGCTTGTATTCAGGGGAGAGCACCGGGGAGCTGTTTTTT. The chain joins TRBV5-6 to TRBJ2-2, with a possible D match to TRBD1 (6 bases). Germline V gene sequence: CDR1 SGHDT, CDR2 YYEEEE. Trimming removed 1 base from V and 4 bases from J, with 14 bases in between. The length of the CDR3 is 16 residues.